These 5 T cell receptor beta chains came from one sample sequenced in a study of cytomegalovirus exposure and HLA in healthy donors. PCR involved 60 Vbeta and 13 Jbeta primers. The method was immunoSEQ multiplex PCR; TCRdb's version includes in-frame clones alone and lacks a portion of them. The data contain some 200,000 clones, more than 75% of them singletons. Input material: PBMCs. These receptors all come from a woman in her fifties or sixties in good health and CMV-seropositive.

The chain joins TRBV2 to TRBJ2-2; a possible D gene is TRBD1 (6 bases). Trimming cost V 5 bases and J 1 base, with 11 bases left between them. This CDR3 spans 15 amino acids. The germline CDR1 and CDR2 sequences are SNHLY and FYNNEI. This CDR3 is CASSPGDRNTGELFF. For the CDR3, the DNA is TGTGCCAGCAGTCCAGGGGACCGGAACACCGGGGAGCTGTTTTTT.

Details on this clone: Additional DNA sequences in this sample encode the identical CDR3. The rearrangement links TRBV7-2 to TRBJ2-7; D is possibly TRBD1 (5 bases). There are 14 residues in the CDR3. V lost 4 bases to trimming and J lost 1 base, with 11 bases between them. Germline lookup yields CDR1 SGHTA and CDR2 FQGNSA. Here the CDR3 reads CASSSRTGSYEQYF. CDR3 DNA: TGTGCCAGCAGCTCGCGTACAGGATCCTACGAGCAGTACTTC.

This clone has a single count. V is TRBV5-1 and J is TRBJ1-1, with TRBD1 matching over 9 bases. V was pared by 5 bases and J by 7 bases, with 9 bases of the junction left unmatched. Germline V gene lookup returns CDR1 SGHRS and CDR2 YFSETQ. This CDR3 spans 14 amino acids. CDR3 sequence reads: CASSAGTGKVEAFF. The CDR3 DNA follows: TGCGCCAGCAGTGCTGGGACAGGGAAGGTTGAAGCTTTCTTT.

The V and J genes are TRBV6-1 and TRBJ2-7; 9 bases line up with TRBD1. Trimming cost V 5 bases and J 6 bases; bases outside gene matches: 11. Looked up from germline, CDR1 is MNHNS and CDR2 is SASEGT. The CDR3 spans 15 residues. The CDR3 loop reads CASSTPGQGWSEQYF. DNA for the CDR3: TGTGCCAGCAGTACCCCGGGACAGGGTTGGAGCGAGCAGTACTTC.

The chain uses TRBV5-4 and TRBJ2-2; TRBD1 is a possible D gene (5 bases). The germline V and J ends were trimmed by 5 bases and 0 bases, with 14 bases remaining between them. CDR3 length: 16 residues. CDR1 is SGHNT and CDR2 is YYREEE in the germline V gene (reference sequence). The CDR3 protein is CASRGSRTSNTGELFF. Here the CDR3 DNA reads TGTGCCAGCAGAGGGTCCAGGACATCGAACACCGGGGAGCTGTTTTTT. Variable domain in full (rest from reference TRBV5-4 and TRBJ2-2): ETGVTQSPTHLIKTRGQQVTLRCSSQSGHNTVSWYQQALGQGPQFIFQYYREEENGRGNFPPRFSGLQFPNYSSELNVNALELDDSALYLCASRGSRTSNTGELFFGEGSRLTVL.